This T cell receptor beta chain was profiled in a study of STAT5B mutations in CD4+ large granular lymphocyte leukemia. In the case of this clone: Antigen specificity is unknown.

Only in-frame clones appear in the TCRdb table, and some are missing; sequencing was by immunoSEQ multiplex PCR. The sample shows about 30,000 clones, 70% to 90% of them seen only once. Looked up from germline, CDR1 is SGHAT and CDR2 is FQNNGV. The CDR3 sequence is 11 residues long. V dropped 4 bases and J dropped 13; count of bases not matched to a gene: 4. Study observations and caveats: CD4-sorted patient repertoires seemed more clonal than healthy CD4+ repertoires.

The sample consisted of CD4+ T cells from blood buffy coats. This receptor was identified in a human donor in good health. V is TRBV11-2 and J is TRBJ2-1; 7 nucleotides match TRBD2. The DNA for the CDR3 is TGTGCCAGCAGCTCCCCTAGCGGACAGTTCTTC. This gives the protein CASSSPSGQFF.